A selection of T cell receptor beta chains follows, all from one sample in a study of T cell repertoires in cytomegalovirus infection. TCRdb called the reads again in MiXCR, with one record for every CDR3 protein. The repertoire holds 250,000 or so distinct CDR3 sequences, with roughly 10% as singletons. Source material: PBMCs. These receptors were collected from a human donor in good health (CMV status not recorded). Some clones in this sample may be carry-over from other donors' samples. Each CDR3 is given with its conserved first and last residue. D genes are given only for firm matches. Part of the rows lack a size; the others show once, few, many or a class for expanded clones.

d_call clone_size j_call v_call cdr3_aa cdr3_nt
TRBD1 many TRBJ2-3 TRBV7-8 CASSHPRTGATDTQYF TGTGCCAGCAGCCATCCTAGGACAGGGGCGACAGATACGCAGTATTTT
- many TRBJ1-2 TRBV7-9 CASSLATDSGYTF TGTGCCAGCAGCTTAGCCACGGACTCCGGCTACACCTTC
- - TRBJ1-2 TRBV4-1 CASSQEVGANYGYTF TGCGCCAGCAGCCAAGAGGTCGGAGCTAACTATGGCTACACCTTC
- many TRBJ1-4 TRBV7-2 CASSPRGGALTNEKLFF TGTGCCAGCAGCCCACGGGGGGGGGCGTTAACTAATGAAAAACTGTTTTTT
TRBD2 many TRBJ2-5 TRBV7-8 CASRPRLAGGRETQYF TGTGCCAGCAGGCCTAGACTAGCGGGGGGGAGGGAGACCCAGTACTTC
TRBD1 many TRBJ1-1 TRBV7-9 CASSLMGGQKNTEAFF TGTGCCAGCAGCTTAATGGGGGGACAGAAAAACACTGAAGCTTTCTTT
TRBD2 - TRBJ2-7 TRBV20-1 CSARAATGTSGNEQYF TGCAGTGCTAGAGCTGCGACCGGGACTAGCGGGAACGAGCAGTACTTC
- - TRBJ2-7 TRBV15 CATSREVASSYEQYF TGTGCCACCAGCAGAGAGGTAGCGTCGTCCTACGAGCAGTACTTC
- many TRBJ1-1 TRBV9 CASSVHVGGATEAFF TGTGCCAGCAGCGTCCATGTCGGAGGCGCCACTGAAGCTTTCTTT
- many TRBJ1-2 TRBV28 CASSLVEKVDGYTF TGTGCCAGCAGCCTTGTGGAGAAGGTCGATGGCTACACCTTC
TRBD1 many TRBJ2-7 TRBV7-6 CASSAWDSHYEQYF TGTGCCAGCAGCGCCTGGGACAGCCACTACGAGCAGTACTTC
- many TRBJ1-6 TRBV7-2 CASSAGGVPNSPLHF TGTGCCAGCAGCGCGGGTGGGGTTCCTAATTCACCCCTCCACTTT
TRBD2 many TRBJ2-1 TRBV12-3/TRBV12-4 CASSLAGGSTDEQFF TGTGCCAGCAGTTTAGCGGGAGGGAGTACGGATGAGCAGTTCTTC
- - TRBJ1-6 TRBV11-1 CASSLANGSPLHF TGTGCCAGCAGCTTAGCGAACGGTTCACCCCTCCACTTT
- many TRBJ1-2 TRBV5-4 CASSRWDGGVYGYTF TGTGCCAGCAGCCGATGGGACGGAGGGGTCTATGGCTACACCTTC
- - TRBJ2-1 TRBV6-4 CASSDNDGYNEQFF TGTGCCAGCAGCGATAATGACGGATACAATGAGCAGTTCTTC
- many TRBJ1-4 TRBV7-9 CATPLGGRSNEKLFF TGTGCCACCCCCCTGGGGGGACGGTCTAATGAAAAACTGTTTTTT
TRBD2 many TRBJ2-1 TRBV7-2 CASSLGASGRANEQFF TGTGCCAGCAGCTTAGGGGCTAGCGGGCGGGCCAATGAGCAGTTCTTC
TRBD2 many TRBJ2-5 TRBV5-1 CASSLGKAGGKETQYF TGCGCCAGCAGCTTGGGAAAAGCGGGAGGTAAAGAGACCCAGTACTTC
- many TRBJ2-3 TRBV6-1 CASSTMGDTQYF TGTGCCAGCAGTACGATGGGAGATACGCAGTATTTT
- many TRBJ2-1 TRBV7-8 CASSLDPGGTYNEQFF TGTGCCAGCAGCTTAGATCCCGGGGGTACCTACAATGAGCAGTTCTTC
- many TRBJ1-6 TRBV6-9 CASTLCECYNSPLHF TGTGCCAGCACCCTTTGCGAATGCTATAATTCACCCCTCCACTTT
TRBD1 - TRBJ1-2 TRBV18 CASSGTGGFDGYTF TGTGCCAGCTCAGGGACAGGGGGCTTTGATGGCTACACCTTC
- few TRBJ1-6 TRBV12-3/TRBV12-4 CASSLRGESPLHF TGTGCCAGCAGTTTAAGGGGGGAATCACCCCTCCACTTT
- many TRBJ2-3 TRBV7-2 CASSPGSSTDTQYF TGTGCCAGCAGCCCCGGCAGTAGCACAGATACGCAGTATTTT
- - TRBJ2-7 TRBV2 CASRRDRKGLYEQYF TGTGCCAGCAGACGCGACCGAAAGGGACTGTACGAGCAGTACTTC
- many TRBJ1-1 TRBV28 CASSFDSPTLNTEAFF TGTGCCAGCAGTTTCGACTCCCCGACTTTGAACACTGAAGCTTTCTTT
- many TRBJ1-1 TRBV6-1 CASCRDTSMNTEAFF TGTGCCAGTTGCCGGGACACGTCCATGAACACTGAAGCTTTCTTT
- many TRBJ1-3 TRBV7-2 CASSSQASGNTIYF TGTGCCAGCAGCTCCCAGGCCTCTGGAAACACCATATATTTT
TRBD2 many TRBJ2-7 TRBV14 CASSQTSSGEQYF TGTGCCAGCAGCCAGACTAGCTCGGGCGAGCAGTACTTC
TRBD1 - TRBJ1-5 TRBV6-2/TRBV6-3 CASRRTTGTSNQPQHF TGTGCCAGCAGGAGAACGACAGGGACTAGCAATCAGCCCCAGCATTTT
TRBD1 many TRBJ1-6 TRBV7-2 CASRQGTSHNSPLHF TGTGCCAGCAGACAGGGGACATCTCATAATTCACCCCTCCACTTT
- few TRBJ2-5 TRBV20-1 CSARVSVPKETQYF TGCAGTGCTAGAGTGAGCGTACCAAAAGAGACCCAGTACTTC
- many TRBJ1-6 TRBV28 CASRTPFAGGTSPLHF TGTGCCAGCAGGACACCATTTGCTGGGGGGACGTCACCCCTCCACTTT
TRBD2 many TRBJ2-1 TRBV7-2 CASSLVAGGKNEQFF TGTGCCAGCAGCTTAGTAGCGGGGGGGAAGAATGAGCAGTTCTTC
- many TRBJ2-3 TRBV7-2 CASSPFESTDTQYF TGTGCCAGCAGCCCTTTCGAGAGCACAGATACGCAGTATTTT
- many TRBJ2-1 TRBV7-2 CASSSQQGYNEQFF TGTGCCAGCAGCTCCCAACAGGGCTACAATGAGCAGTTCTTC
TRBD1 many TRBJ1-2 TRBV6-5 CASSYGQGAGGYTF TGTGCCAGCAGTTACGGGCAGGGGGCAGGTGGCTACACCTTC
- - TRBJ1-6 TRBV2 CASGGNSPLHF TGTGCCAGCGGCGGCAATTCACCCCTCCACTTT
TRBD2 few TRBJ2-7 TRBV7-2 CASSPGGGPYEQYF TGTGCCAGCAGCCCGGGGGGGGGACCCTACGAGCAGTACTTC
- - TRBJ1-5 TRBV19 CASSDPRGRDQPQHF TGTGCCAGTTCCGATCCGAGGGGTAGGGATCAGCCCCAGCATTTT
TRBD2 few TRBJ2-1 TRBV6-2/TRBV6-3 CASSYSPLAGGPGEQFF TGTGCCAGCAGTTACTCCCCACTAGCGGGAGGGCCAGGTGAGCAGTTCTTC